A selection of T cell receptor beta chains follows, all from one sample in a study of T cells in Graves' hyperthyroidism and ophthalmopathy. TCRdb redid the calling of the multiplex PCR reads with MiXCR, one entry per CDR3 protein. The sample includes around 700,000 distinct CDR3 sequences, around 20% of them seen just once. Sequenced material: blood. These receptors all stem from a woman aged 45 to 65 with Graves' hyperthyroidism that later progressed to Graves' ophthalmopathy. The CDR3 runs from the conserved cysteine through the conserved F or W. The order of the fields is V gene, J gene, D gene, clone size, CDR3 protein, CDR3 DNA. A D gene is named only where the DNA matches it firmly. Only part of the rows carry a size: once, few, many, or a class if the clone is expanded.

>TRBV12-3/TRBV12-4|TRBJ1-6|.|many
CASSFFKDGAPLHF
TGTGCCAGCAGTTTTTTCAAAGACGGGGCACCCCTCCACTTT
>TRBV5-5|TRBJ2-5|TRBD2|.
CASSIRLAGGGGETQYF
TGTGCCAGCAGCATTAGACTAGCGGGGGGAGGCGGAGAGACCCAGTACTTC
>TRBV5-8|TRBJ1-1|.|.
CASSLGPRSLNTEAFF
TGTGCCAGCAGCTTGGGACCGCGCTCCTTGAACACTGAAGCTTTCTTT
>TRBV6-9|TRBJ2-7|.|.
CASSFTTGTEQYF
TGTGCCAGCAGTTTTACAACAGGTACCGAGCAGTACTTC
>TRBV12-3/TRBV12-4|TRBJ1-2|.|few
CASSLEGKRGYTF
TGTGCCAGCAGTTTAGAGGGGAAGAGGGGCTACACCTTC
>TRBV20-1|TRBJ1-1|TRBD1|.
CSALPLTGLNTEAFF
TGCAGCGCACTACCTTTGACAGGGCTTAACACTGAAGCTTTCTTT
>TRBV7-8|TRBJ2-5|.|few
CASSFGSIGPQETQYF
TGTGCCAGCAGCTTCGGCAGTATAGGACCCCAAGAGACCCAGTACTTC
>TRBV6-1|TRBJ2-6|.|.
CASRSPGSGANVLTF
TGTGCCAGTCGAAGCCCGGGCTCTGGGGCCAACGTCCTGACTTTC
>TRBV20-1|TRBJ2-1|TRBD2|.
CSARDPFTSGGPHEQFF
TGCAGTGCTAGAGATCCCTTTACAAGCGGGGGGCCGCATGAGCAGTTCTTC
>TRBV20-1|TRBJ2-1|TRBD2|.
CSAPPASGGSNEQFF
TGCAGTGCACCACCGGCTAGCGGGGGGTCCAATGAGCAGTTCTTC
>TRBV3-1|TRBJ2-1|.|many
CASSPTPYNEQFF
TGTGCCAGCAGCCCCACCCCATACAATGAGCAGTTCTTC
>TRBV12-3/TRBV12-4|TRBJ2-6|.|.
CASSKDRKRMLISGANVLTF
TGTGCCAGCAGCAAAGACAGGAAACGAATGTTGATCTCTGGGGCCAACGTCCTGACTTTC
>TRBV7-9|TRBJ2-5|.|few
CASKGGPGETQYF
TGTGCCAGCAAAGGGGGGCCCGGGGAGACCCAGTACTTC
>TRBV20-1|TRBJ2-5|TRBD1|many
CSARIPGGQETQYF
TGCAGTGCTAGGATTCCAGGGGGACAAGAGACCCAGTACTTC
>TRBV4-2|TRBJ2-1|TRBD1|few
CASSLDRGKDRSSYNEQFF
TGTGCCAGCAGCCTGGACAGGGGAAAAGACCGCAGCTCCTACAATGAGCAGTTCTTC
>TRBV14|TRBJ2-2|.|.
CASSHLQGTGELFF
TGTGCCAGCAGCCATTTACAAGGCACCGGGGAGCTGTTTTTT
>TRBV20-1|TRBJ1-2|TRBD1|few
CSARDCGRGPAGYTF
TGCAGTGCTAGAGATTGTGGCAGGGGGCCAGCGGGCTACACCTTC
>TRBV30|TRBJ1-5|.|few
CAWSVVRGTQPQHF
TGTGCCTGGAGTGTTGTCAGGGGTACTCAGCCCCAGCATTTT
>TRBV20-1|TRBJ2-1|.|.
CSARLPYNEQFF
TGCAGTGCTAGACTGCCCTACAATGAGCAGTTCTTC
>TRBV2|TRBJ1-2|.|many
CASRTLGGYTF
TGTGCCAGCAGGACTCTAGGTGGCTACACCTTC
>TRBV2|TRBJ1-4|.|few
CATRMPHREKLFF
TGTGCCACCAGAATGCCCCATCGGGAAAAACTGTTTTTT
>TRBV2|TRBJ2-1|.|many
CASSDNFVGLLNEQFF
TGTGCCAGCAGTGACAACTTTGTTGGGCTTCTTAATGAGCAGTTCTTC
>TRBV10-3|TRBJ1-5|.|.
CAISVDSRVQPQHF
TGTGCCATCAGTGTGGACAGCCGTGTTCAGCCCCAGCATTTT
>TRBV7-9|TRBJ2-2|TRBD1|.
CASSFLGTGGANTGELFF
TGTGCCAGCAGCTTTTTGGGGACAGGGGGCGCAAACACCGGGGAGCTGTTTTTT
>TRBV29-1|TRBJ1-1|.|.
CSVNWGLNTEAFF
TGCAGCGTTAATTGGGGGTTGAACACTGAAGCCTTCTTT
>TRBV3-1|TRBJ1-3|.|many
CASAEGVSGNTIYF
TGTGCCAGCGCGGAGGGGGTCTCTGGAAACACCATATATTTT
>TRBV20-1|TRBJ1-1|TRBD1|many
CSAVTGEGTEAFF
TGCAGTGCCGTCACAGGGGAGGGCACTGAAGCTTTCTTT
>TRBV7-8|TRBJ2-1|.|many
CASSLETGPLNEQFF
TGTGCCAGCAGCTTAGAAACGGGACCGCTTAATGAGCAGTTCTTC
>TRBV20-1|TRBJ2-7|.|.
CSASPPTGQYEQYF
TGCAGTGCTAGCCCTCCGACAGGACAGTACGAGCAGTACTTC
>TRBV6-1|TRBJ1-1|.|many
CASSDQTDYKGEAFF
TGTGCCAGCAGTGACCAGACGGACTATAAGGGTGAAGCTTTCTTT
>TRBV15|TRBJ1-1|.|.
CATSPPEVGRVAEAFF
TGTGCCACCAGCCCCCCTGAGGTAGGGAGGGTCGCTGAAGCTTTCTTT
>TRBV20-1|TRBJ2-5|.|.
CSAYQDQETQYF
TGCAGTGCCTATCAGGACCAAGAGACCCAGTACTTC
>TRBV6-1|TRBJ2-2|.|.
CASSFGDFGGHTGELFF
TGTGCCAGCAGTTTTGGGGACTTTGGGGGGCACACCGGGGAGCTGTTTTTT
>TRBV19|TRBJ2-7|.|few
CASSLGIGLLDYEQYF
TGTGCCAGTAGTCTGGGGATAGGCTTACTGGACTACGAGCAGTACTTC
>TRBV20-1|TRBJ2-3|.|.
CSGAPGIGDTQYF
TGCAGTGGAGCCCCGGGGATAGGAGATACGCAGTATTTT
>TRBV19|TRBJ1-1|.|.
CASSQGTRGTEAFF
TGTGCCAGTAGCCAAGGGACAAGGGGCACTGAAGCTTTCTTT
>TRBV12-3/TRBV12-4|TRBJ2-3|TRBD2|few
CASSLMGGSDTQYF
TGTGCCAGCAGTTTAATGGGGGGGTCAGATACGCAGTATTTT
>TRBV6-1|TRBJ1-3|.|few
CASSEAHGTGRGNTIYF
TGTGCCAGCAGTGAAGCGCATGGTACAGGGCGAGGAAACACCATATATTTT
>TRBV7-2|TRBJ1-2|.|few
CASSFSRRWPNYGYTF
TGTGCCAGCAGCTTCAGTCGTAGATGGCCTAACTATGGCTACACCTTC
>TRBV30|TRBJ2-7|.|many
CAWSPGSHEQYF
TGTGCCTGGAGTCCAGGGTCCCACGAGCAGTACTTC
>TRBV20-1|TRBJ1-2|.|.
CSASVPVTGNYGYTF
TGCAGTGCTAGTGTCCCTGTGACTGGGAACTATGGCTACACCTTC
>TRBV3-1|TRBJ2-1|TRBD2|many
CASSQAGGGGYNEQFF
TGTGCCAGCAGCCAAGCTGGGGGGGGTGGCTACAATGAGCAGTTCTTC
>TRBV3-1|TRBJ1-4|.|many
CASSQGGRLNEKLFF
TGTGCCAGCAGCCAAGGCGGACGGTTAAATGAAAAACTGTTTTTT
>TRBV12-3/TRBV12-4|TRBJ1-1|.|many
CASSFQVWSEAFF
TGTGCCAGCAGTTTTCAAGTTTGGTCTGAAGCTTTCTTT
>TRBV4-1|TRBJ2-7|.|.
CASSQDWVAYEQYF
TGCGCCAGCAGCCAAGATTGGGTAGCCTACGAGCAGTACTTC
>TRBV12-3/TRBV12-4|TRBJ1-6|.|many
CASSLGGGYNSPLHF
TGTGCCAGCAGTTTAGGGGGAGGGTATAATTCACCCCTCCACTTT
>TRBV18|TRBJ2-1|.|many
CASSPPRLEQFF
TGTGCCAGCTCACCACCGAGACTTGAGCAGTTCTTC
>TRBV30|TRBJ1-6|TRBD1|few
CAWSGDRANNSPLHF
TGTGCCTGGAGTGGAGACAGGGCAAATAATTCACCCCTCCACTTT
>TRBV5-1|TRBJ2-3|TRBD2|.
CASSLGLAGTAQYF
TGCGCCAGCAGCCTGGGACTAGCGGGGACGGCGCAGTATTTT
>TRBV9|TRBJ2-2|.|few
CASSVGGYGELFF
TGTGCCAGCAGCGTAGGGGGGTACGGGGAGCTGTTTTTT
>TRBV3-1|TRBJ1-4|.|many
CASSQEAVNEKLFF
TGTGCCAGCAGCCAAGAGGCCGTTAATGAAAAACTGTTTTTT
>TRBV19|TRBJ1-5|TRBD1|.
CAVSTGTRNQPQHF
TGTGCCGTCTCGACAGGGACACGCAATCAGCCCCAGCATTTT
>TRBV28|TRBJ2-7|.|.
CASRVGSFYEQYF
TGTGCCAGCAGGGTGGGGAGTTTCTACGAGCAGTACTTC
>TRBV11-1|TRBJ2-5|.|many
CASSSLSQETQYF
TGTGCCAGCAGCTCGTTGAGTCAAGAGACCCAGTACTTC
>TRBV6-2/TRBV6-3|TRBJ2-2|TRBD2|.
CASRSGGRNTGELFF
TGTGCCAGCAGGTCGGGGGGTAGGAACACCGGGGAGCTGTTTTTT
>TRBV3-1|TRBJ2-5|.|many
CASSQAGPRATQYF
TGTGCCAGCAGCCAAGCGGGACCCCGGGCAACCCAGTACTTC
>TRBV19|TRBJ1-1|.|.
CASSYSVIKNTEAFF
TGTGCCAGTAGTTACTCGGTAATCAAGAACACTGAAGCTTTCTTT
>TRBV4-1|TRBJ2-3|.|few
CASSQGGAGLGTQYF
TGCGCCAGCAGCCAAGGGGGGGCAGGTTTAGGTACGCAGTATTTT
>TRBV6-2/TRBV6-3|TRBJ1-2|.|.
CATSTVGGGYGYTF
TGTGCCACCTCTACGGTGGGGGGCGGCTATGGCTACACCTTC
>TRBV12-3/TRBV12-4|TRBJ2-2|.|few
CASSPWTEAGELFF
TGTGCCAGCAGTCCCTGGACAGAGGCCGGGGAGCTGTTTTTT